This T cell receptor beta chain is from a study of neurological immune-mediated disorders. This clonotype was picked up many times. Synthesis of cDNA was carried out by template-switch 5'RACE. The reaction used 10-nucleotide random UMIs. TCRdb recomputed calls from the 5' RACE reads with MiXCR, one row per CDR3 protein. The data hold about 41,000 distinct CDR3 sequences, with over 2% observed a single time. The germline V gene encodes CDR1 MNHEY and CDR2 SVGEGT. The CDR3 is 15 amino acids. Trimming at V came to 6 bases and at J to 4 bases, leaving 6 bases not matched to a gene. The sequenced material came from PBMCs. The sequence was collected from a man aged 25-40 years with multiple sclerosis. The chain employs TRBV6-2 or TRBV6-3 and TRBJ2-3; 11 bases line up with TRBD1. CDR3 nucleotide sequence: TGTGCCAGCAGCTTCCGGACAGGGGGCGCAGATACGCAGTATTTT. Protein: CASSFRTGGADTQYF.